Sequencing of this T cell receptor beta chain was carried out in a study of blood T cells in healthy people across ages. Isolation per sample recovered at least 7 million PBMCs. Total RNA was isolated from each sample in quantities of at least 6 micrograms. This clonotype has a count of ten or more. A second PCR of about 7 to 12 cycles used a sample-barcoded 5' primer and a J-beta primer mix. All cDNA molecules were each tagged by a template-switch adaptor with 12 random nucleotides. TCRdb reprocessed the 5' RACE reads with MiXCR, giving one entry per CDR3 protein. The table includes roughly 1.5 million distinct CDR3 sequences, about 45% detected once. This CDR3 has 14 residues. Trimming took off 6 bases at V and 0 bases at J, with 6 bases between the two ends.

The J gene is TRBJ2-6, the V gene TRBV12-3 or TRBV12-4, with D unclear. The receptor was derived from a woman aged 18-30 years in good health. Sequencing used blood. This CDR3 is CASSLGSGANVLTF. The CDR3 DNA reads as TGTGCCAGCAGCTTGGGCTCTGGGGCCAACGTCCTGACTTTC.